These T cell receptor beta chains were read from a single sample in a study of blood T cell repertoires in COVID-19. This table comes from immunoSEQ multiplex PCR, and its TCRdb copy is limited to in-frame clones, with some not included. This table holds 75,000 to 95,000 clones, 75% to 85% found once. Material for sequencing was peripheral blood. All receptors derive from a human donor in a cohort sampled during active COVID-19. Both conserved end residues are part of each CDR3. D genes are given only for firm matches. Size tells how often a clone was seen (once, few, many) or the class of an expanded clone, and some rows leave it out.

V	size	J	D	DNA	CDR3
TRBV9	-	TRBJ2-7	TRBD2	TGTGCCAGCAGCCCGAGCGGGGGGGCCTACTACGAGCAGTACTTC	CASSPSGGAYYEQYF
TRBV5-1	-	TRBJ2-7	-	TGCGCCAGCAGCTCCGGGACTGGGCTGAGCGAGCAGTACTTC	CASSSGTGLSEQYF
TRBV9	-	TRBJ2-5	TRBD2	TGTGCCAGCAGCGTAGGAGGGACTAGCGGGGGGACGGGAGAGACCCAGTACTTC	CASSVGGTSGGTGETQYF
TRBV5-1	-	TRBJ2-5	-	TGCGCCAGCAGCCACCATCAAACCTGGGTTCAAAGGGGGCAAGAGACCCAGTACTTC	CASSHHQTWVQRGQETQYF
TRBV18	-	TRBJ1-5	TRBD1	TGTGCCAGCTCACCCCGACAGGGGATCAATCAGCCCCAGCATTTT	CASSPRQGINQPQHF
TRBV7-3	-	TRBJ2-1	TRBD1	TGTGCCAGCAGCCCCCCAGGGGGCGGTGAGCAGTTCTTC	CASSPPGGGEQFF
TRBV7-2	-	TRBJ2-5	TRBD2	TGTGCCAGCAGCGGTAGCGGGGGGGCCCAAGAGACCCAGTACTTC	CASSGSGGAQETQYF
TRBV2	few	TRBJ2-1	-	TGTGCCAGCAGTGAGGGGGGAGGAGAGCAGTTCTTC	CASSEGGGEQFF
TRBV6-6	-	TRBJ2-2	TRBD1	TGTGCCAGCAGTTACTCGATACCAGGGGGAACCGGGGAGCTGTTTTTT	CASSYSIPGGTGELFF
TRBV18	-	TRBJ2-5	-	TGTGCCAGCTCACCAGGCAGGGCGGGGCTGGAGACCCAGTACTTC	CASSPGRAGLETQYF
TRBV19	-	TRBJ1-4	-	TGTGCCAGTAGTATCCCCACAAGTACAGAGTCAACTAATGAAAAACTGTTTTTT	CASSIPTSTESTNEKLFF
TRBV15	-	TRBJ1-2	-	TGTGCCACCAGCAGAGATCAGACAGGTGGCTACACCTTC	CATSRDQTGGYTF
TRBV5-1	-	TRBJ1-1	TRBD1	TGCGCCAGCAGCTTGGACCCAGGGGGTCTGAACACTGAAGCTTTCTTT	CASSLDPGGLNTEAFF
TRBV11-2	few	TRBJ1-2	-	TGTGCCAGCAGCTTAGATATGCGAAACTATGGCTACACCTTC	CASSLDMRNYGYTF
TRBV19	-	TRBJ1-1	TRBD1	TGTGCCAGTACCACATATGGCGGGGGGCGACAGGGGGCAAACACTGAAGCTTTCTTT	CASTTYGGGRQGANTEAFF
TRBV6-6	few	TRBJ1-5	TRBD1	TGTGCCAGCAGTTACACAGGGGCCAATCAGCCCCAGCATTTT	CASSYTGANQPQHF
TRBV29-1	-	TRBJ1-3	-	TGCAGCGTGGCCCGTACGGGGAACACCATATATTTT	CSVARTGNTIYF
TRBV2	-	TRBJ2-7	-	TGTGCCAGCAGTGACCCATCCTACGAGCAGTACTTC	CASSDPSYEQYF
TRBV6-5	-	TRBJ1-1	-	TGTGCCAGCAGTCCCCGGGGAGGGGCTTCTGAAGCTTTCTTT	CASSPRGGASEAFF
TRBV6-5	-	TRBJ1-2	TRBD1	TGTGCCAGCGGGGGACAGGGGCTCTATGGCTACACCTTC	CASGGQGLYGYTF
TRBV6-5	-	TRBJ1-1	-	TGTGCCAGCAGGGGCGGGGTTGAAGCTTTCTTT	CASRGGVEAFF
TRBV5-1	-	TRBJ2-7	-	TGCGCCAGCAGCTTGGAGCTATACTCGGGGGAATACGAGCAGTACTTC	CASSLELYSGEYEQYF
TRBV5-5	-	TRBJ2-1	TRBD2	TGTGCCAGCAGTTTCCGGGACTACTCCTACAATGAGCAGTTCTTC	CASSFRDYSYNEQFF
TRBV3-1/TRBV3-2	-	TRBJ1-2	-	TGTGCCAGCAGCCACCCACCGGGTAACTATGGCTACACCTTC	CASSHPPGNYGYTF
TRBV11-2	few	TRBJ2-7	-	TGTGCCAGCAGCTTAGACAGGGGAAGCGAGCAGTACTTC	CASSLDRGSEQYF
TRBV5-1	-	TRBJ2-2	TRBD1	TGCGCCAGCAGCGTGGGACAGGGGGCCGGGGAGCTGTTTTTT	CASSVGQGAGELFF
TRBV2	-	TRBJ2-3	TRBD1	TGTGCCAGCAGAAGGGACAGGGGGGCCACAGATACGCAGTATTTT	CASRRDRGATDTQYF
TRBV7-8	-	TRBJ1-2	-	TGTGCCAGCAGCTCCCCTTCAGGCCAACGCAACTATGGCTACACCTTC	CASSSPSGQRNYGYTF
TRBV5-1	-	TRBJ2-5	TRBD2	TGCGCCAGCAGCACCGGACTAGCGGGGGCCCAGAAGACCCAGTACTTC	CASSTGLAGAQKTQYF
TRBV19	-	TRBJ2-3	-	TGTGCCACTGTGGGAGACACAGATACGCAGTATTTT	CATVGDTDTQYF
TRBV5-1	-	TRBJ2-6	TRBD2	TGCGCCAGCAGCTTGGTTAGCGGGGTCTCTGGGGCCAACGTCCTGACTTTC	CASSLVSGVSGANVLTF
TRBV12-1	-	TRBJ1-5	-	TGTGCCAGCAGCTGCTCATGCGGGACAGGGCGGATCCGCCAGCATTTT	CASSCSCGTGRIRQHF
TRBV13	few	TRBJ2-7	TRBD2	TGTGCCAGCAGCCCAGACGGGATAACGGGGGGGCCCGCCTACGAGCAGTACTTC	CASSPDGITGGPAYEQYF
TRBV28	-	TRBJ1-1	-	TGTGCCAGCACCTCTGGGGGGTCACCGAGCACTGAAGCTTTCTTT	CASTSGGSPSTEAFF
TRBV4-1	-	TRBJ2-5	TRBD1	TGCGCCAGCAGCCAACCCGACAGGGTAGGAGAGACCCAGTACTTC	CASSQPDRVGETQYF
TRBV7-9	-	TRBJ2-3	-	TGTGCCAGCAGCTCCAGACAGGGCACAGATACGCAGTATTTT	CASSSRQGTDTQYF
TRBV2	-	TRBJ2-7	TRBD1	TGTGCCAGCAGTGAAGGTAGGGACAGGAGCTACGAGCAGTACTTC	CASSEGRDRSYEQYF
TRBV3-1/TRBV3-2	-	TRBJ1-4	-	TGTGCCAGCAGCCCAGTTAAGGGGGAGGGTGAAAAACTGTTTTTT	CASSPVKGEGEKLFF
TRBV10-1	-	TRBJ1-3	-	TGCGCCAGCACCAGGAGAGGGCGACTCGGAAACACCATATATTTT	CASTRRGRLGNTIYF
TRBV3-1/TRBV3-2	-	TRBJ2-1	-	TGTGCCAGCAGCCATTCGGGGAAATACAATGAGCAGTTCTTC	CASSHSGKYNEQFF
TRBV5-5	-	TRBJ2-1	TRBD1	TGTGCCAGCAGAACGAGGGGGACAGCTGCCTACAATGAGCAGTTCTTC	CASRTRGTAAYNEQFF
TRBV3-1/TRBV3-2	few	TRBJ2-3	-	TGTGCCAGCAGCCAAGAGGGCCTGAGCACAGATACGCAGTATTTT	CASSQEGLSTDTQYF
TRBV19	-	TRBJ2-5	TRBD1	TGTGCCACCTCAGGGGGCGCCGAGACCCAGTACTTC	CATSGGAETQYF
TRBV29-1	-	TRBJ1-5	-	TGCAGCGTGGACCCAGGGTGGGGTGAGCCCCAGCATTTT	CSVDPGWGEPQHF
TRBV5-4	few	TRBJ2-7	-	TGTGCCAGCAGCCGCGACACCTACGAGCAGTACTTC	CASSRDTYEQYF
TRBV4-2	-	TRBJ1-2	-	TGTGCCAGCAGCCAAGACAGGACAGCTAACTATGGCTACACCTTC	CASSQDRTANYGYTF
TRBV5-4	few	TRBJ2-1	-	TGTGCCAGCAGCTTAGGGACACCCGTTTTGTACAATGAGCAGTTCTTC	CASSLGTPVLYNEQFF
TRBV15	-	TRBJ1-5	TRBD1	TGTGCCACCAGATTCGACAGGGGCAGCAATCAGCCCCAGCATTTT	CATRFDRGSNQPQHF
TRBV7-9	-	TRBJ2-2	TRBD2	TGTGCCAGCAGCTTAGAACTAGCGGGGGCAACCGGGGAGCTGTTTTTT	CASSLELAGATGELFF
TRBV7-8	-	TRBJ1-6	-	TGTGCCAGCAGCTTAAATTGGGACACCACCTATAATTCACCCCTCCACTTT	CASSLNWDTTYNSPLHF
TRBV5-1	many	TRBJ2-2	TRBD1	TGCGCCAGCAGCTCTGGGACAGGGGCAGGTCTCACCGGGGAGCTGTTTTTT	CASSSGTGAGLTGELFF
TRBV20-1	-	TRBJ2-7	TRBD1	TGCAGTGCTAGTAACCGGGACAGGGTCTCCTACGAGCAGTACTTC	CSASNRDRVSYEQYF
TRBV7-9	-	TRBJ1-4	-	TGTGCCAGCAGCTTCCAGGGTCCCCCGAGGGAAAAACTGTTTTTT	CASSFQGPPREKLFF
TRBV23-1	-	TRBJ1-6	-	TGCGCCAGCAGTCAATCGACAGAGCCTTCAAATTCACCCCTCCACTTT	CASSQSTEPSNSPLHF